This T cell receptor (beta chain) was retrieved from a study of breast tumors, draining lymph nodes, adjacent tissues. TCRdb fed the multiplex PCR reads into MiXCR, producing one record per CDR3 protein. The sample consists of about 100,000 distinct CDR3 sequences, 21% of them appearing once. This clonotype was recorded a few times. Possible read error: a much larger clone is one base away. The CDR3 sequence is 16 residues long. V lost 2 bases, J lost 4 bases, and 8 bases stayed unmatched. Per the germline V gene, CDR1 is SGHRS and CDR2 is YFSETQ. Axillary draining lymph nodes of breast cancer patients supplied the node samples.

This clonotype originated in a female donor with breast cancer. Some clones in this sample may be carry-over from other donors' samples. The chain links TRBV5-1 to TRBJ2-5; 10 bases agree with TRBD1. Sequenced: axillary lymph node tissue. CDR3 sequence reads: CASSFTGQGNRETQYF. Here the CDR3 DNA reads TGCGCCAGCAGCTTCACGGGACAGGGGAATCGAGAGACCCAGTACTTC. The variable domain in full, with the rest retrieved from reference TRBV5-1 and TRBJ2-5, is KAGVTQTPRYLIKTRGQQVTLSCSPISGHRSVSWYQQTPGQGLQFLFEYFSETQRNKGNFPGRFSGRQFSNSRSEMNVSTLELGDSALYLCASSFTGQGNRETQYFGPGTRLLVL.